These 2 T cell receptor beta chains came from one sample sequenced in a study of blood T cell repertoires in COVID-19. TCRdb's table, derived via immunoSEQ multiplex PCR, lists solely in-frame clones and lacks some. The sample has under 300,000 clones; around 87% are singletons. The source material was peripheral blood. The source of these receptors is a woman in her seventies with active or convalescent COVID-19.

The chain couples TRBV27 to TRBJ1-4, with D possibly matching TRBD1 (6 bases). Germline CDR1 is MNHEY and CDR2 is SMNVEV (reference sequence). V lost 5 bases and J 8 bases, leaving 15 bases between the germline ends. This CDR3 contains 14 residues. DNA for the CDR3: TGTGCCAGCAGTCCCCGGGGGGGGCAGGAAAAACTGTTTTTT. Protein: CASSPRGGQEKLFF.

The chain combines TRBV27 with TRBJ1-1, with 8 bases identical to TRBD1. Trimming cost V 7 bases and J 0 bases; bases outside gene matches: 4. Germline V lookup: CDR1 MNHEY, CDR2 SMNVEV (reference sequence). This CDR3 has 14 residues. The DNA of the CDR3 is TGTGCCAGCAAGACAGGGGCTATGAACACTGAAGCTTTCTTT. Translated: CASKTGAMNTEAFF.